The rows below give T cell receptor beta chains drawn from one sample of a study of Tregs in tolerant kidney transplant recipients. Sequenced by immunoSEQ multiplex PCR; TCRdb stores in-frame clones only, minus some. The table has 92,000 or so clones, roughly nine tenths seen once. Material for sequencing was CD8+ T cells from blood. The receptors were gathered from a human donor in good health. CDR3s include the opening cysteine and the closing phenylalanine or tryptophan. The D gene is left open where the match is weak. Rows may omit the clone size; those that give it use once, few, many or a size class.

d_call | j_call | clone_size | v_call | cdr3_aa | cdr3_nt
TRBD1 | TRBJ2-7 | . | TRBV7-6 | CASSDTTGTALLAYEQYF | TGTGCCAGCAGCGATACGACCGGGACAGCCTTACTAGCCTACGAGCAGTACTTC
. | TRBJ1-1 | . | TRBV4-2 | CASSHKIIGGALMNTEAFF | TGTGCCAGCAGCCACAAGATCATTGGGGGGGCCCTCATGAACACTGAAGCTTTCTTT
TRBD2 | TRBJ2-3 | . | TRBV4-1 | CASSLVVAGAMDTQYF | TGCGCCAGCAGCCTAGTGGTAGCGGGAGCGATGGATACGCAGTATTTT
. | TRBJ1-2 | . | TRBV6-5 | CASSYSHFNYGYTF | TGTGCCAGCAGTTACTCACATTTTAACTATGGCTACACCTTC
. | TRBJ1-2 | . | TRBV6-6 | CASYQGGYTF | TGTGCCAGCTACCAGGGGGGCTACACCTTC
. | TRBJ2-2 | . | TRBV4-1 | CASSQGQNTGELFF | TGCGCCAGCAGCCAGGGGCAGAACACCGGGGAGCTGTTTTTT
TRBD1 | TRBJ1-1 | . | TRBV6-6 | CASIPGGERAEAFF | TGTGCCAGCATTCCAGGGGGCGAAAGGGCTGAAGCTTTCTTT
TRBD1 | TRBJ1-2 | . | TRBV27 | CASSPQGEPGYTF | TGTGCCAGCAGCCCACAGGGGGAACCTGGCTACACCTTC
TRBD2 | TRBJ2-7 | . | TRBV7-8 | CASSLGLAGEGREQYF | TGTGCCAGCAGCTTAGGACTAGCGGGGGAAGGGAGAGAGCAGTACTTC
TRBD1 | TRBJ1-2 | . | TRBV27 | CASAPTGTGSGYTF | TGTGCCAGCGCTCCCACCGGGACAGGGTCTGGCTACACCTTC
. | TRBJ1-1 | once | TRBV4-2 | CASSLKERGSNTEAFF | TGTGCCAGCAGCCTCAAAGAACGTGGGTCGAACACTGAAGCTTTCTTT
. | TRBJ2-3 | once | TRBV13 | CASSFETEKDTQYF | TGTGCCAGCAGCTTCGAGACAGAAAAAGATACGCAGTATTTT
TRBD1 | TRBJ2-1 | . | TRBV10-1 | CASSEWTGYEQFF | TGCGCCAGCAGTGAGTGGACAGGGTATGAGCAGTTCTTC
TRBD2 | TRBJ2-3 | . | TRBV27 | CASSFGGLAGNPITDTQYF | TGTGCCAGCAGTTTTGGGGGACTAGCGGGTAACCCTATCACAGATACGCAGTATTTT
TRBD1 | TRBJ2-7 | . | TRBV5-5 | CASSTTGGRYEQYF | TGTGCCAGCAGCACCACAGGGGGGCGTTACGAGCAGTACTTC
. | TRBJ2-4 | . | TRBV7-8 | CASSLLVREAKNIQYF | TGTGCCAGCAGCTTACTGGTCCGGGAGGCCAAAAACATTCAGTACTTC
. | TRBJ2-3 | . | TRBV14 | CASSLQGGRLNTDTQYF | TGTGCCAGCAGCCTTCAGGGGGGGCGGCTGAACACAGATACGCAGTATTTT
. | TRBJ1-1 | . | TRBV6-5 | CASTSTWRDTEAFF | TGTGCCAGCACCTCGACTTGGAGGGACACTGAAGCTTTCTTT
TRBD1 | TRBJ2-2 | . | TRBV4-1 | CASSEIQGAGGELFF | TGCGCCAGCAGCGAGATCCAGGGGGCGGGCGGGGAGCTGTTTTTT